This T cell receptor (beta chain) was profiled in a study of CD8 T cells in ankylosing spondylitis (dated by TCRdb to between 2016 and 2019). About the full investigation: The study profiled T cell receptor beta repertoires in healthy donors and ankylosing spondylitis patients to find disease-linked TCR variants. The full study cohort was made up of about 25 ankylosing spondylitis patients and 108 healthy donors. Peripheral blood samples were taken, and synovial fluid was additionally collected from ankylosing spondylitis patients.

Concerning this clonotype itself: Its specific antigen is unknown. Per-base quality was not reported, and no clone a single base away is much larger than it.

CDR1 and CDR2 were assigned from the germline V gene (reference sequence) as LGHDT and YNNKEL. The CDR3 covers 15 residues, taking in both the cysteine and the phenylalanine. The only DNA kept is the CDR3, 45 bases in frame from the first base. Here V drops 3 bases and J drops 1 base, and the junction holds 5 bases not matched to any gene. Here is what the overall study found, with its caveats: A CD8+ phenotype was shown by the disease-linked clones, which were found at relatively low frequencies in peripheral blood. The disease-linked clones were reported as significantly enriched in matched synovial fluid samples from ankylosing spondylitis patients. Some TCR beta motif variants had previously been reported in synovial fluid and blood of reactive arthritis patients, which suggested common disease-initiation mechanisms. A TCR beta motif of fewer than 10 highly homologous amino acid variants appeared characteristic of blood from ankylosing spondylitis patients.

TCRdb records Illumina HiSeq 2500 as the sequencer. Quantitative 5'-RACE with molecular barcodes was used to prepare TCR beta libraries. As for the original processing: Disease-linked TCR variants were identified with a new computational method built on a probabilistic model of VDJ rearrangement. Using fastp at Q25 and MiXCR, TCRdb reprocessed the public reads and kept productive beta chains. Each entry merges the rows of one CDR3 protein and shows their most common DNA and genes. It is TCRdb's table, rather than the study itself, that gives the V and J calls and clone size. Present in this sample are a few hundred thousand distinct CDR3 sequences, approximately 20% of which were seen just once. Less than 20% of the sample comes from the top ten.

This receptor was obtained from a male donor with ankylosing spondylitis. This chain is built from TRBV3-1 and TRBJ1-1; a stretch of 7 junction bases matches TRBD1. Sequenced: blood, either unsorted or a sorted T cell fraction (not recorded which). The CDR3 loop reads CASSHRQGKNTEAFF. The base sequence is TGTGCCAGCAGCCACCGACAGGGAAAGAACACTGAAGCTTTCTTT.